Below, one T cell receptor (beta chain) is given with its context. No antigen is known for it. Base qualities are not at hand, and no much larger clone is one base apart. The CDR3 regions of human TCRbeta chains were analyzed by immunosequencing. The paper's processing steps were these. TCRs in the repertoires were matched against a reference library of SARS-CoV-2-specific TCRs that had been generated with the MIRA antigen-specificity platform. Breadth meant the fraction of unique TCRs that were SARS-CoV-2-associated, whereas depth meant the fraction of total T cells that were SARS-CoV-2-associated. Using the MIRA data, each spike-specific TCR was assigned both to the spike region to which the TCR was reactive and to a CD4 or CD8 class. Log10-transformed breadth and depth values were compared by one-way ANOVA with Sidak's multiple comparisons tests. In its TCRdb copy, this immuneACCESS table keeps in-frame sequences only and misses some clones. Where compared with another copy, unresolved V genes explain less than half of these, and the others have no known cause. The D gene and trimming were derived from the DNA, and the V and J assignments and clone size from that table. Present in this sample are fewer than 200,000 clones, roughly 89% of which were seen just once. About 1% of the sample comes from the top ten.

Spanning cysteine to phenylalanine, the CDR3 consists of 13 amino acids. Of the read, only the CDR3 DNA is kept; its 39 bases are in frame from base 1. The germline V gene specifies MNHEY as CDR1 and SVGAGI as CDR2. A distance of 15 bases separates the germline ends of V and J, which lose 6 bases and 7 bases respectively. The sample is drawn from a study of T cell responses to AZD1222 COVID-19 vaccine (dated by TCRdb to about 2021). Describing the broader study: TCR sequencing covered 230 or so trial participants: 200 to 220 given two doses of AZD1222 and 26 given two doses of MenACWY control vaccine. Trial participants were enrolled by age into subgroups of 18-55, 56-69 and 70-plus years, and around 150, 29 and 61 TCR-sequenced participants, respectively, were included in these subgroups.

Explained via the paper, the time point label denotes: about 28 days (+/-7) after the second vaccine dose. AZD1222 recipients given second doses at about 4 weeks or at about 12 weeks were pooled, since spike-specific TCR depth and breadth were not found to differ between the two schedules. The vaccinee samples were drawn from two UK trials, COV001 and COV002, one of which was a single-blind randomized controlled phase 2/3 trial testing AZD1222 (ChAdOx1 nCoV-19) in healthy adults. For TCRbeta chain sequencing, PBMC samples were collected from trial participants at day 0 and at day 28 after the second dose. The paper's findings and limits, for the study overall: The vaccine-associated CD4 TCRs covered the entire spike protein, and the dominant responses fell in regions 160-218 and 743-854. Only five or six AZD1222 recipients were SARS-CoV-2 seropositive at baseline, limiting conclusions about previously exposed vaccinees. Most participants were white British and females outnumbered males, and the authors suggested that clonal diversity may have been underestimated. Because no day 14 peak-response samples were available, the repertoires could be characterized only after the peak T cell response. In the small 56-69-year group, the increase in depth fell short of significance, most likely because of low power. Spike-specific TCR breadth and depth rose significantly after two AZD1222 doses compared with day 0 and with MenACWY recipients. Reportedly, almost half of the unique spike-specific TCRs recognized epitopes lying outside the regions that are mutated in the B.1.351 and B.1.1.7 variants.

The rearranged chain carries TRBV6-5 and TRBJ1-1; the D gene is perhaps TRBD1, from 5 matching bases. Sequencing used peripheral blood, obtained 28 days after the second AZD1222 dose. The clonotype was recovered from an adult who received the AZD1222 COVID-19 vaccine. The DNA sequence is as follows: TGTGCCAGCAGCCTAGACAGACTGAGTGAAGCTTTCTTT. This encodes CASSLDRLSEAFF.